The rows below give T cell receptor beta chains drawn from one sample of a study of blood T cell repertoires in COVID-19. TCRdb keeps only in-frame clones here, not all; method: immunoSEQ multiplex PCR. The sample has about 100,000 clones, roughly 84% seen once. Sequencing was carried out using peripheral blood. The receptors shown here come from a man aged 65 to 85 with active or convalescent COVID-19. Both conserved end residues are part of each CDR3. The D gene is left open where the match is weak. Expanded clones get a size class; other rows say once, few or many, or leave the size out.

16,TRBJ1-6,.,.,TRBV6-1,CASSARVGSYNSPLHF,TGTGCCAGCAGTGCTCGGGTTGGGTCCTATAATTCACCCCTCCACTTT
14,TRBJ1-2,.,.,TRBV11-2,CASSPTGINYGYTF,TGTGCCAGCAGCCCCACAGGTATTAACTATGGCTACACCTTC
15,TRBJ2-3,.,few,TRBV4-1,CASSPGGFSTDTQYF,TGCGCCAGCAGCCCCGGGGGTTTTAGCACAGATACGCAGTATTTT
16,TRBJ2-4,.,.,TRBV5-6,CASSGGVIGAKNIQYF,TGTGCCAGCAGCGGGGGCGTAATTGGGGCCAAAAACATTCAGTACTTC
15,TRBJ1-2,.,.,TRBV28,CASSPIDKTAGGYTF,TGTGCCAGCAGTCCCATTGACAAGACCGCGGGGGGCTACACCTTC
14,TRBJ1-5,.,few,TRBV19,CASSPRQSRQPQHF,TGTGCCAGTAGTCCTCGACAGAGCCGGCAGCCCCAGCATTTT
12,TRBJ2-5,.,.,TRBV5-1,CASSSGGETQYF,TGCGCCAGCAGCTCAGGGGGGGAGACCCAGTACTTC
13,TRBJ2-3,.,.,TRBV2,CASRAESTDTQYF,TGTGCCAGCAGGGCGGAAAGCACAGATACGCAGTATTTT
15,TRBJ2-2,TRBD1,.,TRBV11-2,CASSLWTGGTGELFF,TGTGCCAGCAGCCTGTGGACAGGGGGTACCGGGGAGCTGTTTTTT
15,TRBJ1-4,.,.,TRBV18,CASSPQGATNEKLFF,TGTGCCAGCTCACCGCAGGGTGCAACTAATGAAAAACTGTTTTTT
17,TRBJ1-1,.,.,TRBV6-2/TRBV6-3,CASSYPLGEATNTEAFF,TGTGCCAGCAGTTACCCACTGGGAGAGGCGACGAACACTGAAGCTTTCTTT
16,TRBJ1-6,TRBD1,.,TRBV19,CASSWTGSLRDSPLHF,TGTGCCAGTAGCTGGACAGGGAGCCTTCGGGATTCACCCCTCCACTTT
15,TRBJ1-5,.,.,TRBV5-1,CASSLSGINNQPQHF,TGCGCCAGCAGCTTGAGCGGGATTAATAATCAGCCCCAGCATTTT
13,TRBJ1-6,.,.,TRBV18,CASSPSVDSPLHF,TGTGCCAGCTCACCGTCAGTGGATTCACCCCTCCACTTT
13,TRBJ2-7,.,.,TRBV29-1,CSVAQVGVYEQYF,TGCAGCGTTGCCCAGGTTGGTGTCTACGAGCAGTACTTC
14,TRBJ1-2,.,.,TRBV28,CASSLSKLNYGYTF,TGTGCCAGCAGTTTGAGTAAACTTAACTATGGCTACACCTTC
12,TRBJ1-4,.,.,TRBV15,CATSSQNEKLFF,TGTGCCACCAGCTCCCAGAATGAAAAACTGTTTTTT
17,TRBJ2-2,TRBD1,.,TRBV4-1,CASSHRTGGQSHGELFF,TGCGCCAGCAGCCATCGGACAGGGGGCCAAAGTCACGGGGAGCTGTTTTTT
13,TRBJ1-2,.,.,TRBV7-9,CASSLDAVRGYTF,TGTGCCAGCAGCTTAGACGCGGTACGGGGCTACACCTTC
12,TRBJ2-7,.,once,TRBV18,CASSLNRDEQYF,TGTGCCAGCTCACTGAACAGGGACGAGCAGTACTTC
15,TRBJ2-1,.,.,TRBV5-5,CASSTLIVSYNEQFF,TGTGCCAGCAGCACCCTCATAGTCTCCTACAATGAGCAGTTCTTC
14,TRBJ1-2,.,.,TRBV30,CAWSLRRGAGGYTF,TGTGCCTGGAGCCTTAGGAGGGGCGCAGGTGGCTACACCTTC
16,TRBJ1-3,.,.,TRBV7-6,CASSPRDLAGGNTIYF,TGTGCCAGCAGCCCCAGGGATTTGGCAGGAGGAAACACCATATATTTT
16,TRBJ2-1,TRBD1,.,TRBV10-3,CAISESADRGRNEQFF,TGTGCCATCAGTGAGTCGGCGGACAGGGGGCGCAATGAGCAGTTCTTC
14,TRBJ1-2,TRBD1,.,TRBV7-9,CASSAGQGLRGYTF,TGTGCCAGCAGCGCAGGACAGGGTCTCCGAGGCTACACCTTC
11,TRBJ2-7,.,.,TRBV5-6,CASSSAYEQYF,TGTGCCAGCAGCAGCGCCTACGAGCAGTACTTC